This T cell receptor (beta chain) was captured by sequencing in a study of early T cells in non-severe SARS-CoV-2 infection. Each CDR3 protein is one row after TCRdb ran MiXCR on the 5' RACE reads. The sample gives 60,000 or so distinct CDR3 sequences, about an eighth of which show up once; around 4.6% is in the top ten. V was cut by 5 bases and J by 2 bases, with 7 bases left in between. Per germline, CDR1 SGHVS and CDR2 FQNEAQ. The CDR3 covers 12 residues. This clonotype came up many times. The V and J genes are TRBV7-8 and TRBJ2-7; no firm D call. This TCR was recovered from an adult who was a healthcare worker with PCR-confirmed SARS-CoV-2 infection or an uninfected control (not recorded which). Sequencing used whole blood. The CDR3 loop reads CASSPEPYEQYF. CDR3 bases: TGTGCCAGCAGCCCCGAACCCTACGAGCAGTACTTC.